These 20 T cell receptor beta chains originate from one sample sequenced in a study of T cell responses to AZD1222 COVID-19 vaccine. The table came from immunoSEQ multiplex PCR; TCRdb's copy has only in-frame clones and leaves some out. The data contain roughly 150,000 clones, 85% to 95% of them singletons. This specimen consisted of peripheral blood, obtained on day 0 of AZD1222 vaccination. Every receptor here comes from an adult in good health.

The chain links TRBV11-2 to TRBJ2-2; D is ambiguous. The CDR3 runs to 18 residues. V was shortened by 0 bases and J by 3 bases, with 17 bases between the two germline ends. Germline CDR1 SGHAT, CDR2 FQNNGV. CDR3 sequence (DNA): TGTGCCAGCAGCTTAGAGCTAAGCCCTCAAGGTCACACCGGGGAGCTGTTTTTT. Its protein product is CASSLELSPQGHTGELFF. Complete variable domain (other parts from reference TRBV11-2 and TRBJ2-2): EAGVAQSPRYKIIEKRQSVAFWCNPISGHATLYWYQQILGQGPKLLIQFQNNGVVDDSQLPKDRFSAERLKGVDSTLKIQPAKLEDSAVYLCASSLELSPQGHTGELFFGEGSRLTVL.

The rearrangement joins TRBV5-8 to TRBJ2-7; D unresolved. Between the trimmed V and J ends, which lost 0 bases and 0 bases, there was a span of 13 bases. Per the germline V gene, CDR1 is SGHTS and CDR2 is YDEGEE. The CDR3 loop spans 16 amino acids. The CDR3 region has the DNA TGTGCCAGCAGCTTGGATCAGACCTGGAGCTCCTACGAGCAGTACTTC. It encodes CASSLDQTWSSYEQYF.

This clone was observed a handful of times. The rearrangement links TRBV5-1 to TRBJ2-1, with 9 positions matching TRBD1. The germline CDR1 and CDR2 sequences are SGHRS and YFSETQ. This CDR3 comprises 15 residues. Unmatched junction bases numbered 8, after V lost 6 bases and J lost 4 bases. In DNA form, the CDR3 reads TGCGCCAGCAAAACAGGGACAGGGCGATACAATGAGCAGTTCTTC. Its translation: CASKTGTGRYNEQFF.

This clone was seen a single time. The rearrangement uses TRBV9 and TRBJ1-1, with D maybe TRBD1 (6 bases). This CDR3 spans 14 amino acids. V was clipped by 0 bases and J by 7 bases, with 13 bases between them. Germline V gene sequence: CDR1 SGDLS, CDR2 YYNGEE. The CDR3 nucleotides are TGTGCCAGCAGCGTAGTTGGGGAGGGGGGTGAAGCTTTCTTT. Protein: CASSVVGEGGEAFF.

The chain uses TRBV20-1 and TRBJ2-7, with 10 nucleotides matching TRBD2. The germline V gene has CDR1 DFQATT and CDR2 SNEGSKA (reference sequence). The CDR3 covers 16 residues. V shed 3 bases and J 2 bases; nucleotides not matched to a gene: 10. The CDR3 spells CSASAAGLAAPYEQYF. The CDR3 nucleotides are TGCAGTGCTAGTGCTGCAGGACTAGCGGCTCCCTACGAGCAGTACTTC.

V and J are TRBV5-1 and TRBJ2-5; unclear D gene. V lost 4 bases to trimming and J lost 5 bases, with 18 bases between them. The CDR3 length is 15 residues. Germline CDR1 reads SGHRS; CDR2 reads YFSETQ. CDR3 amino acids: CASSVGSFGAETQYF. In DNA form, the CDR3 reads TGCGCCAGCAGCGTCGGGTCTTTTGGAGCGGAGACCCAGTACTTC. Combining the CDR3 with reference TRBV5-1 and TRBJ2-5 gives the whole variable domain KAGVTQTPRYLIKTRGQQVTLSCSPISGHRSVSWYQQTPGQGLQFLFEYFSETQRNKGNFPGRFSGRQFSNSRSEMNVSTLELGDSALYLCASSVGSFGAETQYFGPGTRLLVL.

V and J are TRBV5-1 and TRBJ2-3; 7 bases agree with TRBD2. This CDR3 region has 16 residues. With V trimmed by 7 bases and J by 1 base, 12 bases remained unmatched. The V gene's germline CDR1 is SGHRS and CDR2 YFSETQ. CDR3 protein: CASQPVAGSGTDTQYF. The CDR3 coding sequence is TGCGCCAGCCAACCGGTAGCGGGTTCGGGCACAGATACGCAGTATTTT.

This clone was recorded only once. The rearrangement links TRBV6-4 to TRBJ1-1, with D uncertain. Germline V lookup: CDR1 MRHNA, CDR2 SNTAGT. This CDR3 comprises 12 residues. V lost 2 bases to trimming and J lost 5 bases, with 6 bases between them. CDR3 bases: TGTGCCAGCAGTGACAGGAGTACTGAAGCTTTCTTT. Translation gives CASSDRSTEAFF.

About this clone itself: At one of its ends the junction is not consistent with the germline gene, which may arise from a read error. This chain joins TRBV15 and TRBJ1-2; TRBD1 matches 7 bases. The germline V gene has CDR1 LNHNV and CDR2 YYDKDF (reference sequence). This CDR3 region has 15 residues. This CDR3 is CATSFPTGANYGYTF. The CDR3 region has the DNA TGTGCCACCAGCTTCCCAACAGGGGCGAACTATGGCTACACTTTC.

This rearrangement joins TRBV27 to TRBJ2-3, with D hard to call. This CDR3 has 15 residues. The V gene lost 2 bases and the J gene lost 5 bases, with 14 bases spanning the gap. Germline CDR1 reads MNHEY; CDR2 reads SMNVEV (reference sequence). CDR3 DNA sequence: TGTGCCAGCAGTTTAGATCTTTGGGGTATAGATACGCAGTATTTT. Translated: CASSLDLWGIDTQYF.

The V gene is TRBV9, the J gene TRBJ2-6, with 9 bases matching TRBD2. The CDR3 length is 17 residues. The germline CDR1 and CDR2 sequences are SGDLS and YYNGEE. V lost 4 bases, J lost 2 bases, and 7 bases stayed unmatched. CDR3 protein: CASSTGLALTGANVLTF. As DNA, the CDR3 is TGTGCCAGCAGCACGGGACTAGCTTTAACTGGGGCCAACGTCCTGACTTTC.

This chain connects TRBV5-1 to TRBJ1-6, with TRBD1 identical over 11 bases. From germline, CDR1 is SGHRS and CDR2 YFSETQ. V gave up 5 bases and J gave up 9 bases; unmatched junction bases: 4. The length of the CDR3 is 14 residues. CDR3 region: CASRPGTGGSPLHF. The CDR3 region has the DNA TGCGCCAGCAGACCCGGGACAGGGGGTTCACCCCTCCACTTT. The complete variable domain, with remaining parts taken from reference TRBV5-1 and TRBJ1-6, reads KAGVTQTPRYLIKTRGQQVTLSCSPISGHRSVSWYQQTPGQGLQFLFEYFSETQRNKGNFPGRFSGRQFSNSRSEMNVSTLELGDSALYLCASRPGTGGSPLHFGNGTRLTVT.

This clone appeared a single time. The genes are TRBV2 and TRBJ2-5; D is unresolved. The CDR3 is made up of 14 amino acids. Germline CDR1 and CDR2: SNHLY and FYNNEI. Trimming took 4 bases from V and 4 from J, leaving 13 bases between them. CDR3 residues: CASSVGLGLETQYF. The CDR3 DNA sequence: TGTGCCAGCAGTGTTGGGCTAGGGCTAGAGACCCAGTACTTC. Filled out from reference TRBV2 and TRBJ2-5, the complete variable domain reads EPEVTQTPSHQVTQMGQEVILRCVPISNHLYFYWYRQILGQKVEFLVSFYNNEISEKSEIFDDQFSVERPDGSNFTLKIRSTKLEDSAMYFCASSVGLGLETQYFGPGTRLLVL.

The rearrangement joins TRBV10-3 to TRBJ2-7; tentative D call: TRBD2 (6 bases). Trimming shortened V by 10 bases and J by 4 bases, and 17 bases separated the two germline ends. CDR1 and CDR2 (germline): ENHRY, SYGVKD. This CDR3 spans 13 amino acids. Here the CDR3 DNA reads TGTGCCACTACTAGCTCGGACGATTACGAGCAGTACTTC. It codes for CATTSSDDYEQYF.

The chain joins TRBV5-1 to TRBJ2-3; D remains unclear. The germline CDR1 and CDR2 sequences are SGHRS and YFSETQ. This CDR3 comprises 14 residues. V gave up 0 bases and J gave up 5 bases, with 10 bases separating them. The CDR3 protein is CASSLGRRQDTQYF. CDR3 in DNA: TGCGCCAGCAGCTTGGGACGCCGACAAGATACGCAGTATTTT.

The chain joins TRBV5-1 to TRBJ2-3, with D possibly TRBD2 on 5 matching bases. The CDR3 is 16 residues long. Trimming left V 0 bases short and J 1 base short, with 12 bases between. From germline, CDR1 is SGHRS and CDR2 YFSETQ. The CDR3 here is CASSLASRAGTDTQYF. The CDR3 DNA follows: TGCGCCAGCAGCTTGGCGTCGCGGGCGGGCACAGATACGCAGTATTTT.

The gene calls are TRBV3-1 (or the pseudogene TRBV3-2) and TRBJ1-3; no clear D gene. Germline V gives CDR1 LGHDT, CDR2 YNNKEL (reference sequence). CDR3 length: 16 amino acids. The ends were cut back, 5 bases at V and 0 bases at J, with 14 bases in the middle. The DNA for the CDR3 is TGTGCCAGCAGCATTGCCGGGCCGACCTCTGGAAACACCATATATTTT. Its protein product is CASSIAGPTSGNTIYF.

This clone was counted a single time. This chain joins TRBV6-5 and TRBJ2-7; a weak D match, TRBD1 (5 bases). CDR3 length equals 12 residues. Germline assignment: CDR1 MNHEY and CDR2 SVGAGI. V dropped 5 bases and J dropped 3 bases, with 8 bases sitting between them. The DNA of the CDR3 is TGTGCCAGCAGTCAGCAGGGCTACGAGCAGTACTTC. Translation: CASSQQGYEQYF.

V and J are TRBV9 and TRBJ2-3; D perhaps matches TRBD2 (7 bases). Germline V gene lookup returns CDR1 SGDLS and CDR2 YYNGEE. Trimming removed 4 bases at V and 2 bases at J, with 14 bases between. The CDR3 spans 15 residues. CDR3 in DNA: TGTGCCAGCAGCCTCAACGCGGGGGCCACAGATACGCAGTATTTT. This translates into CASSLNAGATDTQYF.

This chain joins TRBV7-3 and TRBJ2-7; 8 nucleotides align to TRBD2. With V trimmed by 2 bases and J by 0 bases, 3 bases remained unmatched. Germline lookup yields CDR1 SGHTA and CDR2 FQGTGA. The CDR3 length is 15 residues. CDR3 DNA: TGTGCCAGCAGCTTAGCCGGGGGGGCCTCCTACGAGCAGTACTTC. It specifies CASSLAGGASYEQYF.